This TCR beta chain is from a study of shared clonotypes between healthy human individuals. Study at large: The donor pool was made up of a couple of women and a few men aged 18 to 49. Three plates were used per donor for CD4 naive, three for CD4 memory, two for CD8 naive and one for CD8 memory. Study observations and caveats: Read depth was anticipated to influence clonotype sharing among donors. The study sampled only blood, and tissue repertoires likely differ.

Turning to this clone: Its antigen remains unidentified.

TCRdb keeps only in-frame clones here, not all; method: immunoSEQ multiplex PCR. The sample has under 550,000 clones, 90% to 96% seen once. V lost 2 bases, J lost 8 bases, and 7 bases stayed unmatched. Germline V CDR1 and CDR2: SGDLS, YYNGEE. The CDR3 runs 14 residues. This receptor was obtained from a woman aged 25 to 39 in good health. V and J are TRBV9 and TRBJ2-1, with 7 bases matching TRBD2. Sequenced material: naive CD4+ T cells sorted from blood. Subset described: CD45RA+ positively selected. The CDR3 here is CASSVRLAGDEQFF. CDR3 sequence (DNA): TGTGCCAGCAGCGTCAGACTAGCTGGCGATGAGCAGTTCTTC.